Given below is one TCR delta chain in context. Taking its sample share into account, this clone is large (0.1 to 1%). It lacks a known antigen. No much larger clone is present one base from it, and per-base qualities are unavailable. These data belong to a study of delta chains in infants with herpesvirus infections (dated by TCRdb to about 2023). Study-level background: A Ugandan infant birth cohort was prospectively followed from birth to characterize gammadelta T cell responses to primary cytomegalovirus (CMV) infection. gammadelta TCRs were sequenced from PBMC of some 17 CMV-infected infants (one congenitally infected) and roughly eight CMV-uninfected infants with enough sample available. Belgian fetal and cord blood gammadelta TCR data that had been published previously were included solely for comparison and were not produced in this cohort. Infant blood samples were grouped into approximate age categories of 1.5, 4, 8 and 12 months. Here is what the overall study found, with its caveats: A small sample size and the lack of race- or environment-matched controls were noted by the authors, because CMV is acquired by nearly all Ugandans before adulthood. The public clonotype was found only at the first time point after infection and was absent in uninfected infants and in those infected after 120 days. Presence of the public clonotype at levels below the detection limit might still occur in CMV-uninfected infants.

The library was generated by RT-PCR. To generate TCR cDNA, RNA from PBMC was reverse transcribed using SuperScript II together with primers specific for the gamma chain and the delta chain. Purification of cDNA was performed with AMPure XP beads, after which the cDNA was amplified and indexed with Illumina adapters by means of the Nextera XT Index Kit. Sequencing of gammadelta TCR libraries was carried out on an Illumina MiSeq using a V2 300-cycle kit. The authors processed their data as follows. Using MiXCR v2.1.12, CDR3 sequences were assembled, and reads were mapped onto D, J and V genes obtained from GenBank. Repertoire analyses of the CDR3 clonotypes were performed with VDJtools v1.2.1. TCRdb recomputed clones from the public reads with CATT; identical DNA rows were then combined. TCRdb, not the original authors, processed these V and J calls. The sample contains about 1,500 delta-chain clones, just under 35% of them found a single time. The top ten constitute roughly 9.6% of the sample.

In Kampala, Uganda, pregnant women receiving prenatal care were recruited and their infants were enrolled, and documentation of maternal HIV status was required. Home visits to families took place weekly, and collection of infant clinical information, oral swabs and peripheral blood began at 6 weeks of age and was repeated every 4 months after that. Blood was collected in heparin tubes, and PBMC were isolated by Ficoll-Paque density gradient centrifugation and cryopreserved. The material sequenced was peripheral blood, taken at time point 1 of longitudinal follow-up. The TCR sequence derives from a human donor who was a Ugandan infant, either HIV-exposed or HIV-unexposed (not recorded which).

The CDR3 is CALGEKFLTSPLLGLGSSDKLIF. The sequenced DNA: TGTGCTCTTGGGGAAAAATTCTTGACCTCGCCCTTACTGGGGCTAGGATCCTCCGATAAACTCATCTTT. The receptor chain draws on TRDV1 and TRDJ1; 7 central nucleotides agree with TRDD3. The CDR3 measures 23 amino acids from cysteine to phenylalanine. Only CDR3 DNA remains: 69 bases, in frame from the first base. V is cut back by 2 bases and J by 3 bases, with 30 bases in the junction unmatched. Via the germline V gene, CDR1 is TSWWSYY and CDR2 QGS.